The rows below give T cell receptor beta chains drawn from one sample of a study of immune evolution from preneoplasia to lung adenocarcinoma. Repertoires were generated with immunoSEQ multiplex PCR, while TCRdb's copy carries only in-frame clones and drops some. The table records approximately 4,300 clones, over 75% of them present only once. Sequencing input: FFPE minimally invasive lung adenocarcinoma tissue. Every receptor here comes from a person in their sixties or seventies with lung adenocarcinoma. CDR3s include the opening cysteine and the closing phenylalanine or tryptophan. The order of the fields is clone size, D gene, J gene, V gene, CDR3 protein, CDR3 DNA. D genes are given only for firm matches. Where a row states a size, it is once, few, many or the class of an expanded clone; other rows omit it.

size: .; D: .; J: TRBJ2-7; V: TRBV30; CDR3: CAWMVGYEQYF; DNA: TGTGCCTGGATGGTCGGGTACGAGCAGTACTTC
size: .; D: TRBD1; J: TRBJ2-2; V: TRBV7-2; CDR3: CASSPDRENTGELFF; DNA: TGTGCCAGCTCCCCCGACAGGGAGAACACCGGGGAGCTGTTTTTT
size: large; D: .; J: TRBJ2-2; V: TRBV19; CDR3: CASSASLYTGELFF; DNA: TGTGCCAGTAGTGCCTCGCTCTACACCGGGGAGCTGTTTTTT
size: .; D: .; J: TRBJ1-2; V: TRBV5-6; CDR3: CASSDSGRGYGYTF; DNA: TGTGCCAGCAGCGATTCGGGGAGGGGCTATGGCTACACCTTC
size: few; D: .; J: TRBJ2-7; V: TRBV13; CDR3: CASSPGPGPGYEQYF; DNA: TGTGCCAGCAGCCCGGGCCCGGGACCCGGCTACGAGCAGTACTTC
size: .; D: TRBD2; J: TRBJ2-3; V: TRBV13; CDR3: CASSLYRRTSGRGVTDTQYF; DNA: TGTGCCAGCAGCTTATACCGACGGACTAGCGGGAGAGGGGTGACAGATACGCAGTATTTT
size: .; D: .; J: TRBJ2-3; V: TRBV9; CDR3: CASSVDGSLTDMQYF; DNA: TGTGCCAGCAGCGTAGACGGGAGCTTGACAGATATGCAGTATTTT
size: .; D: TRBD2; J: TRBJ2-5; V: TRBV5-4; CDR3: CASSPGLAGGPGTETQYF; DNA: TGTGCCAGCAGTCCCGGACTAGCGGGAGGGCCGGGGACAGAGACCCAGTACTTC
size: .; D: .; J: TRBJ2-7; V: TRBV30; CDR3: CAWSRGVEQYF; DNA: TGTGCCTGGAGTCGGGGAGTCGAGCAGTACTTC
size: .; D: .; J: TRBJ1-1; V: TRBV30; CDR3: CAWGTSNTEAFF; DNA: TGTGCCTGGGGGACATCGAACACTGAAGCTTTCTTT
size: .; D: .; J: TRBJ1-1; V: TRBV28; CDR3: CASSLVRAGTEAFF; DNA: TGTGCCAGCAGTTTAGTTCGGGCGGGCACTGAAGCTTTCTTT
size: .; D: .; J: TRBJ2-1; V: TRBV5-1; CDR3: CASSSAEISSYNEQFF; DNA: TGCGCCAGCAGCTCAGCCGAGATAAGCTCCTACAATGAGCAGTTCTTC
size: .; D: .; J: TRBJ2-1; V: TRBV11-2; CDR3: CASTSWAQNSYNEQFF; DNA: TGTGCCAGCACCTCATGGGCGCAAAACTCCTACAATGAGCAGTTCTTC
size: .; D: .; J: TRBJ2-7; V: TRBV11-2; CDR3: CASSLESGISYEQYF; DNA: TGTGCCAGCAGCTTAGAATCAGGGATCTCCTACGAGCAGTACTTC
size: .; D: TRBD2; J: TRBJ2-2; V: TRBV5-5; CDR3: CASRDSGTVGTGELFF; DNA: TGTGCCAGCAGAGATAGCGGGACGGTAGGGACCGGGGAGCTGTTTTTT
size: .; D: TRBD2; J: TRBJ2-1; V: TRBV19; CDR3: CASSISLAGVENEQFF; DNA: TGTGCCAGTAGTATCTCACTAGCGGGAGTAGAGAATGAGCAGTTCTTC
size: few; D: TRBD2; J: TRBJ2-5; V: TRBV29-1; CDR3: CSVGLAGIETQYF; DNA: TGCAGCGTAGGGCTAGCGGGAATAGAGACCCAGTACTTC
size: .; D: TRBD1; J: TRBJ1-3; V: TRBV4-1; CDR3: CASSDRVGNTIYF; DNA: TGCGCCAGCAGCGACAGGGTTGGAAACACCATATATTTT
size: .; D: .; J: TRBJ1-1; V: TRBV29-1; CDR3: CSSPGQMNTEAFF; DNA: TGCAGCTCTCCTGGACAGATGAACACTGAAGCTTTCTTT
size: .; D: .; J: TRBJ2-6; V: TRBV15; CDR3: CATRRDPGANVLTF; DNA: TGTGCCACCAGGAGGGATCCTGGGGCCAACGTCCTGACTTTC
size: .; D: .; J: TRBJ2-3; V: TRBV30; CDR3: CAWSVGSDTQYF; DNA: TGTGCCTGGAGTGTAGGATCGGATACGCAGTATTTT
size: .; D: TRBD1; J: TRBJ2-1; V: TRBV19; CDR3: CASSIAGTGNEQFF; DNA: TGTGCCAGTAGTATAGCCGGGACAGGGAATGAGCAGTTCTTC
size: .; D: TRBD2; J: TRBJ2-1; V: TRBV5-4; CDR3: CASSLGREYNEQFF; DNA: TGTGCCAGCAGCTTGGGGCGGGAGTACAATGAGCAGTTCTTC
size: .; D: TRBD2; J: TRBJ2-1; V: TRBV9; CDR3: CASSAGLAPYNEQFF; DNA: TGTGCCAGCAGCGCGGGACTAGCGCCTTACAATGAGCAGTTCTTC
size: .; D: TRBD1; J: TRBJ2-3; V: TRBV7-9; CDR3: CASSSGTGGGTDTQYF; DNA: TGTGCCAGCAGCTCCGGGACAGGGGGAGGCACAGATACGCAGTATTTT
size: .; D: TRBD2; J: TRBJ2-1; V: TRBV27; CDR3: CASSLLTSGRPNEQFF; DNA: TGTGCCAGCAGTTTACTGACTAGCGGGAGGCCCAATGAGCAGTTCTTC
size: .; D: TRBD1; J: TRBJ1-3; V: TRBV2; CDR3: CASNRDRAILGGNTIYF; DNA: TGTGCCAGCAACCGGGACAGGGCGATCTTGGGGGGAAACACCATATATTTT
size: .; D: .; J: TRBJ2-4; V: TRBV28; CDR3: CASSLAQGVNIQYF; DNA: TGTGCCAGCAGTTTAGCTCAGGGAGTTAACATTCAGTACTTC